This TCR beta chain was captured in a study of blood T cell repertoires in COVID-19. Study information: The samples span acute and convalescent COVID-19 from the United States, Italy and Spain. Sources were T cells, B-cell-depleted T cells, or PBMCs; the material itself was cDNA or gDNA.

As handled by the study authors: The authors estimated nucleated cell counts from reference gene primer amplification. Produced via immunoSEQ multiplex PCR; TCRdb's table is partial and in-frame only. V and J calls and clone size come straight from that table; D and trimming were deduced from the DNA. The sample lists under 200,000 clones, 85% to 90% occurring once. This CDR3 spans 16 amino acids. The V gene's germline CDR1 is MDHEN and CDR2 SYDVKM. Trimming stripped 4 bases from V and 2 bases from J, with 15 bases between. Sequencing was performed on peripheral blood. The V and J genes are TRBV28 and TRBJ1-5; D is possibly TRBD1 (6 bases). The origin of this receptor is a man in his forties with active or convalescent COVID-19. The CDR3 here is CASSSQTGIGNQPQHF. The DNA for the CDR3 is TGTGCCAGCAGTTCCCAGACAGGCATAGGCAATCAGCCCCAGCATTTT.